These T cell receptor beta chains were read from a single sample in a study of T cells in localized non-small cell lung cancer. The table came from immunoSEQ multiplex PCR; TCRdb's copy has only in-frame clones and leaves some out. Of around 15,000 clones in the sample, roughly 86% were seen once. This specimen was peripheral blood mononuclear cells, taken before any cancer treatment. The receptors shown here come from a male donor aged 60 or over with stage II lung adenocarcinoma. CDR3s include the opening cysteine and the closing phenylalanine or tryptophan.

TRBV14	CASSHLGQSQETQYF
TRBV29-1	CSVNEGHTEAFF
TRBV13	CASSLYRLAAFNEQFF
TRBV6-6	CASRDRVGDQPQHF
TRBV28	CASSPSPGQGSTEAFF
TRBV11-3	CASSWDRTYEQYF
TRBV5-1	CASNQDRGNSYEQYF
TRBV28	CASSSWGQGNQPQHF
TRBV30	CAWGQGKQPQHF
TRBV6-5	CASSAASSYNEQFF
TRBV27	CASSWTGRYNEQFF
TRBV29-1	CSTSLAGATNEQFF
TRBV29-1	CSVQGYLNEQFF
TRBV4-3	CASSQGVQGRAFF
TRBV6-4	CASSESSSGANEQFF
TRBV15	CATSSGYSNTGELFF
TRBV27	CASSLRGLGTEAFF
TRBV9	CASSPEGYYGYTF
TRBV14	CASSRSGIGTDTQYF
TRBV6-5	CASSSPSGRVGETQYF
TRBV5-4	CASSLPEGDDTEAFF
TRBV2	CASKAGQGNGYTF
TRBV9	CASSVGTSGGTYEQYF
TRBV13	CASSFSPRGSGNTIYF
TRBV7-9	CASSFLAGGPAQYF
TRBV28	CASTLLQGELFF
TRBV4-3	CASSHQLTAGQGEAFF
TRBV11-2	CASSSFAETQYF
TRBV19	CASQRSSGNTIYF
TRBV19	CASSVTPPSETQYF
TRBV5-1	CASHGPPGRGLAEAFF
TRBV6-1	CASRRDASGVTEAFF
TRBV10-3	CAIREEEIGELFF
TRBV19	CASSIDQTGPGNTIYF
TRBV28	CASTWTGLNIQYF
TRBV10-2	CASRGGGNYEQYF
TRBV7-4	CASSKARKTYGYTF
TRBV12-1	CASSLKKNTGQRETTNEKLFF
TRBV6-5	CASRKGIANYGYTF
TRBV29-1	CSVSAGTNEQFF
TRBV27	CASSFPPAEAFF
TRBV19	CASSIHTGGSSSYEQYF
TRBV7-8	CASSSRGPNSNQPQHF